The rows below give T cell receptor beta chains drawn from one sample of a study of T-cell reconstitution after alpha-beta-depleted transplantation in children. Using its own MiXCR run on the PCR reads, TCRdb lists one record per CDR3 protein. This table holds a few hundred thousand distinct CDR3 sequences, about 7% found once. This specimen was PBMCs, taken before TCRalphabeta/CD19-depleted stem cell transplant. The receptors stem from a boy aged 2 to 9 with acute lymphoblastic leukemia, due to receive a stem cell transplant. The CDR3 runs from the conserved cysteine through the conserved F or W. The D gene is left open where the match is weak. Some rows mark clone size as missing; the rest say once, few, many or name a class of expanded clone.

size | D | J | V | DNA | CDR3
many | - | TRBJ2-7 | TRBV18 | TGTGCCAGCTCACCACAAGAAGACGAGCAGTACTTC | CASSPQEDEQYF
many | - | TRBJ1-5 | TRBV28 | TGTGCCAGCAGTTTGGGTTGGGGGCCCCAGCATTTT | CASSLGWGPQHF
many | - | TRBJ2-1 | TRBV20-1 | TGCAGTGCTAGAGATCGAGGAGTCCCACACAATGAGCAGTTCTTC | CSARDRGVPHNEQFF
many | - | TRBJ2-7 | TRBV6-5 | TGTGCCAGCAGTTACTTTTCTAGCACCTACGAGCAGTACTTC | CASSYFSSTYEQYF
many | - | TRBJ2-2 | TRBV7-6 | TGTGCCAGCAGCTTGTCGGCTCAAGGGGAGCTGTTTTTT | CASSLSAQGELFF
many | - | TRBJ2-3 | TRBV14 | TGTGCCAGCAGCCTGGGATTAAACACAGATACGCAGTATTTT | CASSLGLNTDTQYF
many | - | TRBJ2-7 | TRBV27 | TGTGCCAGCACAAAGGGAAGCGAGCAGTACTTC | CASTKGSEQYF
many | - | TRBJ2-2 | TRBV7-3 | TGTGCCAGCAGCCAAAAGCCCGGGGAGCTGTTTTTT | CASSQKPGELFF
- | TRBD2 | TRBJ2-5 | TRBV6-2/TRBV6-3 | TGTGCCAGCAACCAAATAGCGGGCTATCAAGAGACCCAGTACTTC | CASNQIAGYQETQYF
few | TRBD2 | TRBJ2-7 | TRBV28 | TGTGCCAGCAGTTTATTTGCTAGCGGGAACGTCGAGCAGTACTTC | CASSLFASGNVEQYF
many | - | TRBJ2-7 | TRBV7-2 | TGTGCCAGCAGCTTAGGAGGGCCCCCGGGGGAGCAGTACTTC | CASSLGGPPGEQYF
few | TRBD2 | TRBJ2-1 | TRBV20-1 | TGCAGTGCAACCGGGACTAGTTTCCACAATGAGCAGTTCTTC | CSATGTSFHNEQFF
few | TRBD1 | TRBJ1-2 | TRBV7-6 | TGTGCCAGCAGCGCAAGCCAGGGGGGGACGAAGGGCTACACCTTC | CASSASQGGTKGYTF
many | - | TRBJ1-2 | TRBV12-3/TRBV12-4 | TGTGCCAGCAGCCCCTCAAGGTTGGCAGGGAAACCCTATGGCTACACCTTC | CASSPSRLAGKPYGYTF
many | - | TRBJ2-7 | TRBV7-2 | TGTGCCAGCAGCTTAGAGGGGGTCACGAACTACGAGCAGTACTTC | CASSLEGVTNYEQYF
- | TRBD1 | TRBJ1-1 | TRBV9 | TGTGCCAGCAGCGTATCGACAGGGACCCGGAACACTGAAGCTTTCTTT | CASSVSTGTRNTEAFF
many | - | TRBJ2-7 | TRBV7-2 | TGTGCCAGCAGCTTAGGCGCGGGGTTCAACTACGAGCAGTACTTC | CASSLGAGFNYEQYF
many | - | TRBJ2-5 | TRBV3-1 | TGTGCCAGCAGCCAACACGGTCCAGAGACCCAGTACTTC | CASSQHGPETQYF
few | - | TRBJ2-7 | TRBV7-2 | TGTGCCAGCAGCTTAGCGTCGGGGAACGAGCAGTACTTC | CASSLASGNEQYF
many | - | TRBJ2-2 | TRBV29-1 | TGCAGCGTTTACGATACGGGGGCGAGCACCGGGGAGCTGTTTTTT | CSVYDTGASTGELFF
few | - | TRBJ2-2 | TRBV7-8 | TGTGCCAGCAGCTTCCCCATGCTCGGCGGGGAGCTGTTTTTT | CASSFPMLGGELFF
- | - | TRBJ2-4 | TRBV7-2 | TGTGCCAGCAGCTTAGAGGCATTAGCCAAAAACATTCAGTACTTC | CASSLEALAKNIQYF
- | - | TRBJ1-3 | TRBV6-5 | TGTGCCAGCAGTTACGGACGGGACTACTCGAACACCATATATTTT | CASSYGRDYSNTIYF
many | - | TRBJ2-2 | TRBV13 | TGTGCCAGCAGCTTTGCTAGTCGTCGTACCGGGGAGCTGTTTTTT | CASSFASRRTGELFF
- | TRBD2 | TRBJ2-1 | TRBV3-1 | TGTGCCAGCAGCCAAGATGGACTAGCGGGGGGGAGCTCCTACAATGAGCAGTTCTTC | CASSQDGLAGGSSYNEQFF
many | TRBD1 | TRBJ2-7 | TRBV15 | TGTGCCACCAGCAGCAGCGGGACAGGGGTCGAGCAGTACTTC | CATSSSGTGVEQYF
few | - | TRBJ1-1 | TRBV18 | TGTGCCAGCTCACCTTTAGGGGAGGCTGAAGCTTTCTTT | CASSPLGEAEAFF
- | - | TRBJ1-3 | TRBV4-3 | TGCGCCAGCAGCCCAGTCGGAGCCGGAAACACCATATATTTT | CASSPVGAGNTIYF
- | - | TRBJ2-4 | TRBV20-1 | TGCAGTGAGGTCGGACATGCCAAAAACATTCAGTACTTC | CSEVGHAKNIQYF
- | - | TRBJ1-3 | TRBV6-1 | TGTGCCAGCAGTGAAACAAGAAACACCATATATTTT | CASSETRNTIYF
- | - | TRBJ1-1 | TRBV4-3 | TGCGCCAGCAGCCAAGATCGTTCGGGCCGCACTGAAGCTTTCTTT | CASSQDRSGRTEAFF
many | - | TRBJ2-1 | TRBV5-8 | TGTGCCAGCAGCGCTTACCGGGATGAGCAGTTCTTC | CASSAYRDEQFF
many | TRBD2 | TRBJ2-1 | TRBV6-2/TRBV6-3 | TGTGCCAGCAGCAGCGGGGGCCGGGTACTTTTC | CASSSGGRVLF
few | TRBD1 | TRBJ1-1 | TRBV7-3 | TGTCCCAGCAGCCGGGACAGGGTGAACACTGAAGCTTTCTTT | CPSSRDRVNTEAFF
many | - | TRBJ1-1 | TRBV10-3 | TGTGCCATCAGTGAGTCCCAGGATTCTAGAGAAGCTTTCTTT | CAISESQDSREAFF
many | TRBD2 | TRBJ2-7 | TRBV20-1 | TGCAGTGCTAGATCGGTAGCGGGACTTCACGAGCAGTACTTC | CSARSVAGLHEQYF